A single sample gave rise to the 17 T cell receptor beta chains below, sequenced in a study of OX40 agonist ivuxolimab in advanced cancers. The table came from immunoSEQ multiplex PCR; TCRdb's copy has only in-frame clones and leaves some out. The sample lists about 77,000 clones; about nine tenths were seen once. The input for sequencing was CD4+ or CD8+ T cells sorted from blood, taken in a trial of the OX40 agonist ivuxolimab. The receptor set was obtained from an adult with an advanced solid tumor such as melanoma, head and neck, liver or kidney cancer.

CDR3: CASSLSRGGQDTQYF. CDR3 sequence (DNA): TGTGCCAGCTCACTATCGAGAGGGGGGCAAGATACGCAGTATTTT. V is TRBV18 and J is TRBJ2-3, with D perhaps given as TRBD1 or TRBD2 (6 bases each). V was cut by 4 bases and J by 5 bases, with 16 bases left in between. The germline CDR1 and CDR2 sequences are KGHSH and LQKENI. The CDR3 spans 15 residues.

The rearrangement uses TRBV7-2 and TRBJ1-3; TRBD1 matches 8 bases. V shed 5 bases, J shed 10 bases, and the junction held 4 bases outside the gene matches. This CDR3 has 12 amino acids. Germline CDR1 and CDR2: SGHTA and FQGNSA. CDR3 nucleotides: TGTGCCAGCAGCCAGGACAGGGTAACCATATATTTT. It yields the protein CASSQDRVTIYF.

Points on this clone: Mismatch with germline at one junction end may stem from a read error. DNA of the CDR3: TGTGCCAGCAGTTTAGGTATGAACACTAAAGCTTTCTTT. Translated, it gives CASSLGMNTKAFF. The V and J genes are TRBV27 and TRBJ1-1; D unclear. Germline V gives CDR1 MNHEY, CDR2 SMNVEV (reference sequence). The CDR3 is 13 amino acids.

This clone was seen only once. The gene calls are TRBV6-5 and TRBJ2-3; D is unclear. Per germline, CDR1 MNHEY and CDR2 SVGAGI. V lost 5 bases and J 5 bases, leaving 11 bases between the germline ends. The CDR3 sequence is 13 residues long. CDR3 sequence: CASSRNLGDTQYF. As DNA, the CDR3 is TGTGCCAGCAGTCGAAATCTGGGAGATACGCAGTATTTT.

The chain links TRBV5-4 to TRBJ1-2; TRBD1 aligns across 8 bases. The V gene's germline CDR1 is SGHNT and CDR2 YYREEE (reference sequence). V dropped 6 bases and J dropped 2; count of bases not matched to a gene: 6. CDR3 length equals 14 residues. The CDR3 region has the DNA TGTGCCAGCAAAGAGTCAGGGGGCAACTATGGCTACACCTTC. Translating gives CASKESGGNYGYTF.

The chain uses TRBV28 and TRBJ1-1; D may be TRBD1 (5 bases). V dropped 6 bases and J dropped 0 bases, with 14 bases sitting between them. The CDR3 contains 15 residues. CDR1 MDHEN and CDR2 SYDVKM come from the germline V gene. CDR3 sequence reads: CASRSGRGVNTEAFF. The CDR3, as DNA: TGTGCCAGCAGAAGCGGACGGGGGGTGAACACTGAAGCTTTCTTT.

This rearrangement joins TRBV27 to TRBJ1-1; perhaps TRBD1 as D (6 bases). Trimming pared 2 bases from V and 1 base from J, leaving 14 bases between. The CDR3 is made up of 16 amino acids. The V gene's germline CDR1 is MNHEY and CDR2 SMNVEV (reference sequence). CDR3: CASSLRVLGGNTEAFF. CDR3 nucleotides: TGTGCCAGCAGTTTAAGGGTCCTAGGGGGGAACACTGAAGCTTTCTTT.

The chain uses TRBV25-1 and TRBJ2-2; the match to TRBD1 covers 10 bases. J was trimmed by 4 bases and V by 4 bases; bases with no gene match: 0. Looked up from germline, CDR1 is MGHDK and CDR2 is SYGVNS. This CDR3 is 14 amino acids long. CDR3 nucleotides: TGTGCCAGCAGTGGGGACAGGGGCACCGGGGAGCTGTTTTTT. Translation gives CASSGDRGTGELFF.

This chain joins TRBV5-1 and TRBJ2-5; D may be TRBD1 or TRBD2 (5 bases each). The CDR3 spans 13 residues. Germline V gene data show CDR1 as SGHRS and CDR2 as YFSETQ. Between the trimmed V and J ends, which lost 4 bases and 2 bases, there was a span of 9 bases. The DNA for the CDR3 is TGCGCCAGCAGCCCCGGGGCTCAAGAGACCCAGTACTTC. Its protein is CASSPGAQETQYF.

V and J are TRBV5-1 and TRBJ2-1; either TRBD1 or TRBD2 may supply D (6 bases each). The ends were cut back, 0 bases at V and 7 bases at J, with 11 bases in the middle. Germline V gene sequence: CDR1 SGHRS, CDR2 YFSETQ. The CDR3 extends over 14 amino acids. CDR3 nucleotide sequence: TGCGCCAGCAGCTTGGGATGGAGGGGGAATGAGCAGTTCTTC. Its translation: CASSLGWRGNEQFF.

The chain has TRBV15 and TRBJ1-2, with 9 bases identical to TRBD1. The CDR3 is 15 residues long. Germline V gene data show CDR1 as LNHNV and CDR2 as YYDKDF (reference sequence). V lost 3 bases, J lost 7 bases, and 9 bases stayed unmatched. The CDR3 loop reads CATSRATGGRGGYTF. CDR3 coding DNA: TGTGCCACCAGCAGGGCGACAGGGGGAAGGGGTGGCTACACCTTC.

This clone has a handful of counts. The rearrangement uses TRBV6-5 and TRBJ1-5, with D possibly matching TRBD1 (6 bases). Germline V lookup: CDR1 MNHEY, CDR2 SVGAGI. V was cut by 2 bases and J by 7 bases, with 9 bases left in between. The CDR3 spans 13 residues. The CDR3, as DNA: TGTGCCAGCAGTTACGCAGGGGCCCAGCCCCAGCATTTT. The encoded protein is CASSYAGAQPQHF.

The V gene is TRBV11-3, the J gene TRBJ2-4; possible D gene TRBD2, 5 bases. The CDR3 runs 13 residues. The germline gives CDR1 SGHNT, CDR2 YENEEA. V dropped 5 bases and J dropped 8 bases, with 13 bases sitting between them. CDR3 region: CASSPNMGDIQYF. DNA for the CDR3: TGTGCCAGCAGCCCAAACATGGGAGACATTCAGTACTTC.

The chain couples TRBV19 to TRBJ1-5; a possible D gene is TRBD1 (6 bases). The CDR3 covers 14 residues. CDR1 is LNHDA and CDR2 is SQIVND in the germline V gene (reference sequence). The V end lost 7 bases, the J end lost 4 bases, and 14 bases lay between the germline ends. The CDR3 loop reads CASTGGGRNQPQHF. DNA of the CDR3: TGTGCCAGTACGGGGGGGGGCCGGAATCAGCCCCAGCATTTT.

The chain is built from TRBV5-1 and TRBJ1-1; a weak D match, TRBD1 (6 bases). The ends were cut back, 4 bases at V and 5 bases at J, with 15 bases in the middle. The CDR3 length is 14 residues. Germline CDR1 and CDR2: SGHRS and YFSETQ. CDR3 nucleotides: TGCGCCAGCAGCCCCAGGGGCTGGGAAACTGAAGCTTTCTTT. It specifies CASSPRGWETEAFF. Together with reference TRBV5-1 and TRBJ1-1, the CDR3 gives the full variable domain: KAGVTQTPRYLIKTRGQQVTLSCSPISGHRSVSWYQQTPGQGLQFLFEYFSETQRNKGNFPGRFSGRQFSNSRSEMNVSTLELGDSALYLCASSPRGWETEAFFGQGTRLTVV.

V is TRBV6-5 and J is TRBJ2-2, with TRBD1 as a possible D gene (5 bases). CDR1 and CDR2 from the germline V gene are MNHEY and SVGAGI. This CDR3 spans 13 amino acids. The V gene lost 4 bases and the J gene lost 5 bases, with 8 bases spanning the gap. CDR3 nucleotide sequence: TGTGCCAGCAGTTCCCAGGGAACCGGGGAGCTGTTTTTT. This gives the protein CASSSQGTGELFF.

This sequence joins TRBV9 and TRBJ1-6; D may be TRBD1 (5 bases). Looked up from germline, CDR1 is SGDLS and CDR2 is YYNGEE. The ends were cut back, 0 bases at V and 7 bases at J, with 11 bases in the middle. The CDR3 runs to 15 residues. CDR3 sequence: CASSVDGGKNSPLHF. CDR3 in DNA: TGTGCCAGCAGCGTAGATGGGGGTAAGAATTCACCCCTCCACTTT.